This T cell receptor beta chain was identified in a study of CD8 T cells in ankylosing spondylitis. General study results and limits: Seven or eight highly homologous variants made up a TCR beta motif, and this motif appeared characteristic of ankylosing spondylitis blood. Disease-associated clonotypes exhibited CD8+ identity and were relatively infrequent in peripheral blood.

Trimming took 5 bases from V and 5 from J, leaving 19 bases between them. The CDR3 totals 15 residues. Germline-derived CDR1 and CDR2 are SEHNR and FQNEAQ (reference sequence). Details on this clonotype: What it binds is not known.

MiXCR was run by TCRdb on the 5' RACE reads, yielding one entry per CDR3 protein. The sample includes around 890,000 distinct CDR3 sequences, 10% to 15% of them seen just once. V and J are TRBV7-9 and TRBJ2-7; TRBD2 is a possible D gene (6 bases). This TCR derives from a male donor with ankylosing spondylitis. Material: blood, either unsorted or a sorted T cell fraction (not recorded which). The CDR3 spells CASSIMGGAINEQYF. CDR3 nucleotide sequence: TGTGCCAGCAGCATTATGGGGGGAGCAATTAACGAGCAGTACTTC.